These T cell receptor beta chains were read from a single sample in a study of regulatory T cells in long-lasting Graves disease. TCRdb analysed the multiplex PCR reads with MiXCR anew, one entry per CDR3 protein. The sample yields roughly 490,000 distinct CDR3 sequences, 22% seen once. The source material was peripheral blood mononuclear cells (PBMCs), sampled when the disease was refractory, from a patient treated with antithyroid drugs. These receptors were collected from a female donor with Graves disease. The CDR3 runs from the conserved cysteine through the conserved F or W. Each record gives: D gene, clone size, J gene, V gene, CDR3 DNA, CDR3 protein. A D gene is named only where the DNA matches it firmly. Size is stated for part of the rows, as once, few or many counts, or as a class when the clone is expanded.

>TRBD1|-|TRBJ1-6|TRBV30
TGTGCCTGGAAACAGGGGTCCAATTCACCCCTCCACTTT
CAWKQGSNSPLHF
>TRBD1|-|TRBJ2-4|TRBV29-1
TGCAGCGTCCAGACAGGGTTTGGCAAAAACATTCAGTACTTC
CSVQTGFGKNIQYF
>-|-|TRBJ2-2|TRBV6-5
TGTGCCAACAGTTACGACTCTTACTTGAACACCGGGGAGCTGTTTTTT
CANSYDSYLNTGELFF
>-|-|TRBJ2-3|TRBV2
TGTGCCAGCAGTGAAGACTTCTCTAGCACAGATACGCAGTATTTT
CASSEDFSSTDTQYF
>-|-|TRBJ2-1|TRBV7-6
TGTGCCAGCAGCTTAGTCGGGGGGCGGTACAATGAGCAGTTCTTC
CASSLVGGRYNEQFF
>TRBD2|-|TRBJ2-2|TRBV6-5
TGTGCCAGCAGTTACTCGGAATTTACTAGCGGAAAACATAACACCGGGGAGCTGTTTTTT
CASSYSEFTSGKHNTGELFF
>-|many|TRBJ1-1|TRBV6-5
TGTGCCAGCAGTTGGGAGGACGGTGAAGCTTTCTTT
CASSWEDGEAFF
>TRBD1|few|TRBJ1-5|TRBV20-1
TGCAGTGTGATACAGGGGCGAAGGAATCAGCCCCAGCATTTT
CSVIQGRRNQPQHF
>TRBD2|once|TRBJ2-1|TRBV7-9
TGTGCCAGCAGCTTAGCAGGGACTAGCGGGGGGGGCAATGAGCAGTTCTTC
CASSLAGTSGGGNEQFF
>-|few|TRBJ1-5|TRBV6-2/TRBV6-3
TGTGCCAGCAGTACCCTTAGTTATAGCAATCAGCCCCAGCATTTT
CASSTLSYSNQPQHF
>-|few|TRBJ2-6|TRBV19
TGTGCCAGTAGTACGGCCAACGTCCTGACTTTC
CASSTANVLTF
>-|-|TRBJ1-5|TRBV28
TGTGCCAGCAGTCCATCTGGGACGGGTAACAATCAGCCCCAGCATTTT
CASSPSGTGNNQPQHF
>-|many|TRBJ1-6|TRBV19
TGTGCCAGTAGTAGAGGAGCGGAGAGGAGTTCACCCCTCCACTTT
CASSRGAERSSPLHF
>-|many|TRBJ2-2|TRBV11-2
TGTGCCAGCAGCCTGGGAAGGCAGCTAACCGGGGAGCTGTTTTTT
CASSLGRQLTGELFF
>TRBD1|many|TRBJ1-4|TRBV11-2
TGTGCCAGCAGCCAAATTGGACAGGGCTCTGAAAAACTGTTTTTT
CASSQIGQGSEKLFF
>TRBD1|many|TRBJ2-7|TRBV28
TGTGCCAGCAGCAGCACAGGGGGCGTCCCCTACGAGCAGTACTTC
CASSSTGGVPYEQYF
>TRBD1|-|TRBJ1-6|TRBV6-1
TGTGCCGGCAGCACGCCGGGACAGTATAATTCACCCCTCCACTTT
CAGSTPGQYNSPLHF
>TRBD1|few|TRBJ2-7|TRBV4-2
TGTGCCAGCAGCCTTAGGGGACAGTCCTACGAGCAGTACTTC
CASSLRGQSYEQYF
>TRBD1|-|TRBJ2-7|TRBV5-5
TGTGCCAGCAGCTACTGGACAGGTCCGACCTACGAGCAGTACTTC
CASSYWTGPTYEQYF
>-|many|TRBJ1-2|TRBV20-1
TGCAGTGCTAGAGATCCCCGGGCGTCCTTTAACTATGGCTACACCTTC
CSARDPRASFNYGYTF
>-|few|TRBJ2-1|TRBV11-2
TGTGCCAGCAGCTTAGCGGGATCGAGTAATGAGCAGTTCTTC
CASSLAGSSNEQFF
>-|many|TRBJ1-1|TRBV6-1
TGTGCCAGCAGGAGTGGGGGCCCCAGTCTCTACTTT
CASRSGGPSLYF
>-|many|TRBJ1-5|TRBV6-1
TGTGCCACGACCCTGGTGGGAGCCTATAGCAATCAGCCCCAGCATTTT
CATTLVGAYSNQPQHF
>TRBD2|many|TRBJ2-7|TRBV12-3/TRBV12-4
TGTGCCAGCAGCCTCACGGGGGGGGTTTACGAGCAGTACTTC
CASSLTGGVYEQYF
>TRBD2|many|TRBJ2-5|TRBV11-2
TGTGCCAGCAGCACAAGCGGGGGGGTGGCGGAGACCCAGTACTTC
CASSTSGGVAETQYF
>-|many|TRBJ1-2|TRBV2
TGTGCCATCCCGGGTCCTAGGGACTATGGCTACACCTTC
CAIPGPRDYGYTF
>-|many|TRBJ2-7|TRBV28
TGTGCCAGCAGTTTGCCTTTAAACTACGAGCAGTACTTC
CASSLPLNYEQYF
>-|many|TRBJ1-1|TRBV12-3/TRBV12-4
TGTGCCAGCAGTTTATTCCAGGGTTCTGAAGCTTTCTTT
CASSLFQGSEAFF
>-|few|TRBJ2-5|TRBV19
TGTGCCAGTAGCTCCCAGGGACACAGGGTTACGGACTTC
CASSSQGHRVTDF
>TRBD2|few|TRBJ2-5|TRBV19
TGTGCCAGTACTGGACTAGCGGGAGATGAGACCCAGTACTTC
CASTGLAGDETQYF
>-|-|TRBJ1-1|TRBV3-1
TGTGCCAGCAGCCAAACTGCGGACACTGAAGCTTTCTTT
CASSQTADTEAFF
>TRBD1|few|TRBJ1-1|TRBV20-1
TGCAGTGCTGTCCTAGACAGGGGGTCTCCTTTGATGAACACTGAAGCTTTCTTT
CSAVLDRGSPLMNTEAFF
>TRBD2|-|TRBJ2-1|TRBV20-1
TGCAGTGCTAGGCCACTAGCGGGAGGTACCCTCATTCCCAATGAGCAGTTCTTC
CSARPLAGGTLIPNEQFF
>-|many|TRBJ1-2|TRBV24-1
TGTGCCACCAGTGATATGACAGAAGATGGCTACACCTTC
CATSDMTEDGYTF
>TRBD2|once|TRBJ2-7|TRBV4-3
TGCGCCAGCAGCCAAGAGGTCGTAGCGGGGGGATCCTACGAGCAGTACTTC
CASSQEVVAGGSYEQYF
>-|-|TRBJ2-4|TRBV6-1
TGTGCCAGCAGTAACGGGGATACCAGGAGGGACATTCAGTACTTC
CASSNGDTRRDIQYF
>TRBD1|-|TRBJ2-2|TRBV6-1
TGTGCCAGCAACCGGGACAGCAACACCGGGGAGCTGTTTTTT
CASNRDSNTGELFF
>TRBD1|many|TRBJ1-5|TRBV12-3/TRBV12-4
TGTGCCAGCAGTGACAGGGAAGCGGGAGGAATACAGCATTTT
CASSDREAGGIQHF
>-|-|TRBJ1-6|TRBV30
TGTGCCTGGAGTGTATTAGTAGACCCACCCCTCCACTTT
CAWSVLVDPPLHF
>-|-|TRBJ2-1|TRBV6-1
TGTGCCACCAAGGACAGGGGGACTAGCGCGTCCTTTAATGAGCAGTTCTTC
CATKDRGTSASFNEQFF
>TRBD1|many|TRBJ2-7|TRBV2
TGTGCCAGCAGTGATCTTCCGAGGGAACAGGGGGCTTACGAGCAGTACTTC
CASSDLPREQGAYEQYF
>-|many|TRBJ1-6|TRBV2
TGTGCCAGCAGTGATGGAGGACGCAGGTATTCACCCCTCCACTTT
CASSDGGRRYSPLHF
>-|many|TRBJ2-5|TRBV11-1
TGTGCCAGCAGCTTACACCAGGGGCAGGCAGAGACCCAGTACTTC
CASSLHQGQAETQYF
>TRBD1|-|TRBJ2-2|TRBV9
TGTGCCAGCAGCGTAGATCCAGGGGGCTACACCGGGGAGCTGTTTTTT
CASSVDPGGYTGELFF
>-|few|TRBJ2-1|TRBV2
TGTGCCAGCAGAGGCATTCACAATGAGCAGTTCTTC
CASRGIHNEQFF
>TRBD1|-|TRBJ1-4|TRBV7-8
TGTGCCAGCACCCGGGACAGAGATGAAAAACTGTTTTTT
CASTRDRDEKLFF
>-|many|TRBJ1-1|TRBV12-3/TRBV12-4
TGTGCCAGCAGCCCGGGGAGCCCGAACACTGAAGCTTTCTTT
CASSPGSPNTEAFF
>-|many|TRBJ2-2|TRBV6-1
TGTGCCAGCAGCAAGACAGGACTTGCGAACACCGGGGAGCTGTTTTTT
CASSKTGLANTGELFF
>TRBD2|many|TRBJ2-2|TRBV5-1
TGCGCCAGCAGCGGGACTAGCGAGAACACCGGGGAGCTGTTTTTT
CASSGTSENTGELFF
>TRBD1|many|TRBJ1-5|TRBV28
TGTGCCAGCATATTCGGACAGGGAAGAATATGGCCCCAGCATTTT
CASIFGQGRIWPQHF
>-|-|TRBJ1-1|TRBV9
TGTGCCAGCAGCGTAATGGAAAGGAACACTGAAGCTTTCTTT
CASSVMERNTEAFF
>TRBD2|many|TRBJ2-4|TRBV6-1
TGTGCCAGCAGGCGAGTCGAGGCGGGGGGGAACATTCAGTACTTC
CASRRVEAGGNIQYF
>-|-|TRBJ1-4|TRBV13
TGTGCCAGCAGCCGGGCCAGAGAGGAGGAAAAACTGTTTTTT
CASSRAREEEKLFF
>-|many|TRBJ2-7|TRBV2
TGTGCCAGCAGTCTCTCCAGGGGGGGGCTCCACGAGCAGTACTTC
CASSLSRGGLHEQYF
>-|many|TRBJ2-2|TRBV28
TGTGCCAGCAGCTATGGAGGGAACACCGGGGAGCTGTTTTTT
CASSYGGNTGELFF
>-|few|TRBJ1-1|TRBV29-1
TGCAGCGTTGCCTTGGGTGGGGCGAACACTGAAGCTTTCTTT
CSVALGGANTEAFF
>-|many|TRBJ2-7|TRBV11-2
TGTGCCAGCAGCCCGGGACGGAGCTCCTACGAGCAGTACTTC
CASSPGRSSYEQYF